A selection of T cell receptor beta chains follows, all from one sample in a study of shared clonotypes between healthy human individuals. Here immunoSEQ multiplex PCR was the method, and the copy in TCRdb shows in-frame clones only, minus some. In the table there are roughly 2,000,000 clones, just over 90% of which are singletons. Sequencing was performed on naive CD8+ T cells from PBMCs. The source of these receptors is a young man in good health. Some clones in this sample may be carry-over from other donors' samples. Both conserved end residues are part of each CDR3. D genes are given only for firm matches. Clone size is given for some rows only: seen once, a few or many times, or a class if the clone is expanded.

>TRBJ2-5|TRBV9|-|TRBD1
CASSPFGTGYQETQYF
TGTGCCAGCAGCCCCTTCGGGACAGGGTACCAAGAGACCCAGTACTTC
>TRBJ2-7|TRBV2|-|TRBD2
CASARGDYEQYF
TGTGCCAGCGCTCGGGGGGACTACGAGCAGTACTTC
>TRBJ1-1|TRBV9|-|-
CASALGVNTEAFF
TGTGCCAGCGCCCTCGGGGTGAACACTGAAGCTTTCTTT
>TRBJ2-7|TRBV5-6|-|TRBD1
CASSQGASHLVEQYF
TGTGCCAGCAGCCAGGGGGCCTCCCACTTAGTCGAGCAGTACTTC
>TRBJ1-5|TRBV2|-|TRBD1
CASRDRTGAFNQPQHF
TGTGCCAGCAGGGATCGGACAGGGGCGTTCAATCAGCCCCAGCATTTT
>TRBJ2-5|TRBV28|-|-
CASSLYLDPGTPVETQYF
TGTGCCAGCAGTTTATATCTAGACCCCGGGACACCAGTAGAGACCCAGTACTTC
>TRBJ2-7|TRBV2|-|-
CASSDGGKQYEQYF
TGTGCCAGCAGTGATGGCGGGAAGCAGTACGAGCAGTACTTC
>TRBJ1-2|TRBV29-1|few|-
CSVEVGVNYGYTF
TGCAGCGTTGAAGTGGGGGTAAACTATGGCTACACCTTC
>TRBJ1-2|TRBV27|-|TRBD1
CASSSKGQGDYGYTF
TGTGCCAGCAGTTCTAAGGGACAGGGGGATTATGGCTACACCTTC
>TRBJ1-1|TRBV7-9|-|-
CASSPTRAGGKNTEAFF
TGTGCCAGCAGCCCAACTCGGGCAGGTGGAAAGAACACTGAAGCTTTCTTT
>TRBJ2-1|TRBV27|once|-
CASSFIYGGGPGNEQFF
TGTGCCAGCAGTTTCATTTATGGCGGGGGCCCGGGGAATGAGCAGTTCTTC
>TRBJ1-4|TRBV11-1|-|TRBD1
CASSDHPRPGGIANEKLFF
TGTGCCAGCAGCGATCATCCCCGGCCAGGGGGTATAGCTAATGAAAAACTGTTTTTT
>TRBJ2-7|TRBV19|-|-
CASSTGDAGIYEQYF
TGTGCCAGTAGTACGGGGGACGCTGGGATTTACGAGCAGTACTTC
>TRBJ2-1|TRBV19|-|-
CASSISVGLGIYNEQFF
TGTGCCAGTAGTATATCAGTCGGATTGGGGATTTACAATGAGCAGTTCTTC
>TRBJ2-1|TRBV7-8|-|-
CASSLASSHNEQFF
TGTGCCAGCAGCTTAGCTAGTTCCCACAATGAGCAGTTCTTC
>TRBJ1-2|TRBV10-3|-|-
CAIKRGESNYGYTF
TGTGCCATCAAGCGGGGAGAGTCTAACTATGGCTACACCTTC
>TRBJ1-1|TRBV7-6|-|-
CASSLGRATEAFF
TGTGCCAGCAGCTTAGGGAGGGCCACTGAAGCTTTCTTT
>TRBJ2-2|TRBV6-1|-|-
CASSEASGYTGELFF
TGTGCCAGCAGTGAAGCGAGCGGGTACACCGGGGAGCTGTTTTTT
>TRBJ2-2|TRBV6-5|-|-
CASADTGELFF
TGTGCCAGCGCGGACACCGGGGAGCTGTTTTTT
>TRBJ2-3|TRBV28|-|-
CASSFTDTQYF
TGTGCCAGCAGCTTTACAGATACGCAGTATTTT
>TRBJ2-1|TRBV28|-|-
CASSLSLEQFF
TGTGCCAGCAGTTTATCTCTTGAGCAGTTCTTC
>TRBJ2-7|TRBV30|-|TRBD1
CAWSVGTGPYEQYF
TGTGCCTGGAGTGTCGGGACAGGTCCCTACGAGCAGTACTTC